These 18 T cell receptor beta chains were sequenced from one sample in a study of blood T cell repertoires in COVID-19 (dated by TCRdb to about 2020). The method was the immunoSEQ multiplex PCR assay. TCRdb mirrors the immuneACCESS table, restricted to in-frame sequences. Some clones are absent from its copies; in checked studies, under half trace to an unresolved V gene, and the reason for the others is unknown. A total of 200,000 to 250,000 clones appear in this sample, about 86% of them only once. The ten largest clones represent 2% to 2.5% of the sample. Specimen: peripheral blood. The receptors here all came from a woman aged 45-65 years with acute or convalescent COVID-19.

The chain carries TRBV11-2 and TRBJ1-3; TRBD1 matches 7 bases. This CDR3 comprises 15 residues. Germline V gene data show CDR1 as SGHAT and CDR2 as FQNNGV. V was pared by 2 bases and J by 0 bases, with 1 base of the junction left unmatched. The CDR3 reads CASSLTGVSGNTIYF. In DNA, the CDR3 is TGTGCCAGCAGCTTAACAGGGGTCTCTGGAAACACCATATATTTT.

This chain connects TRBV6-5 to TRBJ2-7; the match to TRBD2 covers 8 bases. The CDR3 runs 15 residues. CDR1 and CDR2 from the germline V gene are MNHEY and SVGAGI. Losses at the gene ends were 6 bases for V and 2 bases for J; bases not matched to a gene: 9. CDR3 sequence reads: CASSPGWRGAYEQYF. The DNA for the CDR3 is TGTGCCAGCAGCCCCGGTTGGCGGGGGGCCTACGAGCAGTACTTC.

This chain links TRBV6-5 with TRBJ1-5; D unclear. V was cut by 6 bases and J by 0 bases, with 9 bases left in between. Germline V lookup: CDR1 MNHEY, CDR2 SVGAGI. The CDR3 has 14 residues. The DNA for the CDR3 is TGTGCCAGCAGCAGTAGCTATAGCAATCAGCCCCAGCATTTT. It encodes CASSSSYSNQPQHF.

The gene calls are TRBV14 and TRBJ2-7; D gene uncertain. V lost 3 bases, J lost 3 bases, and 6 bases lay in between. Germline lookup yields CDR1 SGHDN and CDR2 FVKESK. The CDR3 has 12 residues. CDR3 amino acids: CASSHNFYEQYF. The CDR3 DNA is TGTGCCAGCAGCCATAACTTCTACGAGCAGTACTTC.

The chain combines TRBV10-3 with TRBJ1-4; 11 positions match TRBD1. With 10 bases clipped from V and 7 bases from J, the junction kept 5 bases outside the gene matches. The germline gives CDR1 ENHRY, CDR2 SYGVKD. The CDR3 has 13 amino acids. CDR3 coding DNA: TGTGCCACAGGGACAGGGGGTGGTGAAAAACTGTTTTTT. Protein product: CATGTGGGEKLFF.

The V and J genes are TRBV29-1 and TRBJ2-3; the match to TRBD2 covers 7 bases. The CDR3 has 14 amino acids. V lost 4 bases and J lost 4; bases outside the gene matches: 8. The germline V gene has CDR1 SQVTM and CDR2 ANQGSEA. CDR3 DNA sequence: TGCAGCGTTGGCCCAGGGACTATCGCAGATACGCAGTATTTT. Its protein product is CSVGPGTIADTQYF.

The V and J genes are TRBV19 and TRBJ1-5, with unresolved D. With 3 bases removed from V and 4 bases from J, the gap between germline ends came to 7 bases. The CDR3 is 13 amino acids. The germline CDR1 and CDR2 sequences are LNHDA and SQIVND (reference sequence). This CDR3 is CASSILRNQPQHF. The CDR3 nucleotides are TGTGCCAGTAGTATTTTGAGGAATCAGCCCCAGCATTTT.

This clone came up a few times. The gene calls are TRBV6-4 and TRBJ2-2; D perhaps matches TRBD1 (5 bases). Trimming removed 0 bases at V and 6 bases at J, with 11 bases between. Looked up from germline, CDR1 is MRHNA and CDR2 is SNTAGT. The length of the CDR3 is 15 residues. The CDR3 region has the DNA TGTGCCAGCAGTGACTCGATTCAGGGTTCCGGGGAGCTGTTTTTT. It codes for CASSDSIQGSGELFF.

This chain uses TRBV7-9 with TRBJ2-7; TRBD1 is a possible D gene (5 bases). Germline CDR1 SEHNR, CDR2 FQNEAQ (reference sequence). V was clipped by 1 base and J by 0 bases, with 16 bases between them. This CDR3 contains 17 residues. CDR3 bases: TGTGCCAGCAGCTTAGGGCTCAGGGAAGCCGACTCCTACGAGCAGTACTTC. Protein product: CASSLGLREADSYEQYF.

The V and J genes are TRBV5-5 and TRBJ2-1, with D unresolved. V was trimmed by 3 bases and J by 6 bases, leaving 7 bases between them. CDR3 length: 12 residues. Germline CDR1 reads SGHKS; CDR2 reads YYEKEE (reference sequence). Here the CDR3 DNA reads TGTGCCAGCAGCTCCGTTCGCAATGAGCAGTTCTTC. Its translation is CASSSVRNEQFF.

V and J are TRBV18 and TRBJ2-7; maybe TRBD2 (6 bases). The germline gives CDR1 KGHSH, CDR2 LQKENI. V shed 5 bases and J shed 3 bases, with 11 bases lying between them. This CDR3 spans 13 amino acids. This CDR3 reads CASSEGLYYEQYF. Here the CDR3 DNA reads TGTGCCAGCTCAGAGGGACTTTACTACGAGCAGTACTTC.

This clone appeared a single time. The chain couples TRBV27 to TRBJ2-5; 8 positions match TRBD2. CDR3 length: 15 residues. V shed 6 bases and J 0 bases; nucleotides not matched to a gene: 6. The germline CDR1 and CDR2 sequences are MNHEY and SMNVEV (reference sequence). The CDR3 region has the DNA TGTGCCAGCAGCACCGGGACTAGGTACCAAGAGACCCAGTACTTC. Amino acids: CASSTGTRYQETQYF.

The chain carries TRBV7-9 and TRBJ1-1; no clear D. V lost 5 bases to trimming and J lost 9 bases, with 19 bases between them. The CDR3 is 14 residues long. Germline CDR1 and CDR2: SEHNR and FQNEAQ (reference sequence). The CDR3 DNA reads as TGTGCCAGCAGCCGAACGGAGGTACCCGGGAAAGCTTTCTTT. This codes for CASSRTEVPGKAFF.

J is TRBJ2-3 and V is TRBV28, with TRBD2 matching over 7 bases. The CDR3 length is 16 residues. CDR1 MDHEN and CDR2 SYDVKM come from the germline V gene. Trimming took 4 bases from V and 10 from J; bases not matched to a gene: 17. The CDR3 spells CASSSLSGGTSTAQYF. The CDR3 bases are TGTGCCAGCAGTTCCCTTTCCGGGGGGACGAGTACTGCGCAGTATTTT. Supplemented by reference TRBV28 and TRBJ2-3, the full variable domain reads DVKVTQSSRYLVKRTGEKVFLECVQDMDHENMFWYRQDPGLGLRLIYFSYDVKMKEKGDIPEGYSVSREKKERFSLILESASTNQTSMYLCASSSLSGGTSTAQYFGPGTRLTVL.

This chain links TRBV5-1 with TRBJ2-2; the D is unclear. CDR3 length: 14 residues. Trimming removed 1 base from V and 2 bases from J, with 6 bases in between. From germline, CDR1 is SGHRS and CDR2 YFSETQ. The CDR3 is CASSLNSNTGELFF. CDR3 bases: TGCGCCAGCAGCTTGAACTCAAACACCGGGGAGCTGTTTTTT.

The chain recombines TRBV5-1 with TRBJ2-2, with 9 bases identical to TRBD2. CDR1 is SGHRS and CDR2 is YFSETQ in the germline V gene. V shed 3 bases and J 8 bases; nucleotides not matched to a gene: 8. The length of the CDR3 is 15 residues. The CDR3 bases are TGCGCCAGCAGCTCCCGGGTAGCGGGAGAGGGGGAGCTGTTTTTT. Its protein is CASSSRVAGEGELFF.

This clone was picked up a small number of times. The V and J genes are TRBV10-2 and TRBJ2-2; 12 nucleotides agree with TRBD2. CDR1 WSHSY and CDR2 SAAADI come from the germline V gene. The CDR3 length is 16 residues. V shed 5 bases and J 2 bases; nucleotides not matched to a gene: 3. The CDR3 here is CASSKGLAGNTGELFF. The DNA of the CDR3 is TGCGCCAGCAGTAAGGGACTAGCGGGTAACACCGGGGAGCTGTTTTTT.

The chain uses TRBV15 and TRBJ1-4, with TRBD1 matching over 8 bases. The V gene end was trimmed by 5 bases and the J gene end by 8 bases; junction bases not matched to a gene: 7. Germline V gives CDR1 LNHNV, CDR2 YYDKDF (reference sequence). The CDR3 has 14 amino acids. This chain's CDR3 is CATSPGQVREKLFF. CDR3 DNA sequence: TGTGCCACCAGCCCGGGACAGGTCCGGGAAAAACTGTTTTTT.